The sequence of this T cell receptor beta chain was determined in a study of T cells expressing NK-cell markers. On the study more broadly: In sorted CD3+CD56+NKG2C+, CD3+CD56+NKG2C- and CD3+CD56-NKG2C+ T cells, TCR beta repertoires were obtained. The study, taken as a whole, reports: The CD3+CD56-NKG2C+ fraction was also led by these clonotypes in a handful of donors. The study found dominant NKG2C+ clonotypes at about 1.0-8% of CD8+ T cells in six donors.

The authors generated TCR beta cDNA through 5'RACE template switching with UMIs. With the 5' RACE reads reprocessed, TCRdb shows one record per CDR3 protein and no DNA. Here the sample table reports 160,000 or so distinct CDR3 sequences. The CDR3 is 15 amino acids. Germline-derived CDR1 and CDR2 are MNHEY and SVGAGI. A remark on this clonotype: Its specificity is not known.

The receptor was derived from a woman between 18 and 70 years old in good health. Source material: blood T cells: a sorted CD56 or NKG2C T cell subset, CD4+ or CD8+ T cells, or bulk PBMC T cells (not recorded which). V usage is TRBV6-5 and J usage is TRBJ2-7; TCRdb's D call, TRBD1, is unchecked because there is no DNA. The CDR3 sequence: CASSFQTGISYEQYF.